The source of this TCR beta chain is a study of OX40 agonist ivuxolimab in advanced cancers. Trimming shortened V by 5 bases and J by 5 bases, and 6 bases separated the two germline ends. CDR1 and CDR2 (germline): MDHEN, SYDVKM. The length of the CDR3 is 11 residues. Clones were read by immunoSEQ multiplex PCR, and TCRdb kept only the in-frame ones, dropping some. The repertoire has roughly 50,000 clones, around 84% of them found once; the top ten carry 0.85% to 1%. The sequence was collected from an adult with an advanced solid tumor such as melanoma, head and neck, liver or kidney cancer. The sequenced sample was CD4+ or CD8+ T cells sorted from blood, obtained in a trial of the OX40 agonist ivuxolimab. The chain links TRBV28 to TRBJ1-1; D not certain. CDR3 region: CASSTWTEAFF. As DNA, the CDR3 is TGTGCCAGCAGTACATGGACTGAAGCTTTCTTT.